This T cell receptor (beta chain) was recorded in a study of graft-versus-host responses after intestinal transplantation. For the study at large: In this cohort, recipients had multivisceral, liver-intestinal, or isolated intestinal transplants. For around 3 years after anti-thymocyte globulin induction, all recipients took tacrolimus and steroids. General observations from the study: The study found high graft-versus-host to host-versus-graft clonal ratios in allografts of patients with graft-donor T cell macrochimerism. Recipient marrow contained GvH clones, some of which appeared first in ileum or blood.

With 3 bases removed from V and 2 bases from J, the gap between germline ends came to 4 bases. Germline lookup yields CDR1 SQVTM and CDR2 ANQGSEA. The CDR3 contains 11 residues. Worth noting for this clone: Its antigen is unknown.

Assay: immunoSEQ multiplex PCR; the TCRdb copy retains only in-frame clones and omits some. The repertoire consists of over 65,000 clones, with around 93% occurring once and the leading ten covering 7.6%. The rearrangement uses TRBV29-1 and TRBJ1-1; D unresolved. The receptor was derived from a human donor who was the organ donor for an intestinal transplant. Specimen: unstimulated CD8+ T cells sorted from spleen or lymph node cells, collected before transplant. The CDR3 DNA reads TGCAGCGTTGAGTCTAACACTGAAGCTTTCTTT. It specifies CSVESNTEAFF.